This TCR beta chain was sequenced in a study of long-term antiretroviral therapy in people with HIV. Overall study results and limits: CDR3 length ranges were narrower in HIV repertoires than in controls.

Researchers ran immunoSEQ v3.0 at survey level. Only in-frame clones appear in the TCRdb table, and some are missing; sequencing was by immunoSEQ multiplex PCR. The sample records about 17,000 clones, 79% being singletons. This clone was counted a single time. Its antigen remains unidentified. Per germline, CDR1 GTSNPN and CDR2 SVGIG (reference sequence). Deletions cut 0 bases from V and 0 bases from J, with 11 bases between. This CDR3 comprises 15 residues. This rearrangement joins TRBV30 to TRBJ1-1; a weak D match, TRBD1 (5 bases). The sequences come from unsorted PBMCs, collected 2.3 years after starting antiretroviral therapy. This clonotype was sampled from a woman aged 40 to 50 with HIV. The CDR3 bases are TGTGCCTGGAGTGTATTGCAGGGAATGAACACTGAAGCTTTCTTT. Its translation is CAWSVLQGMNTEAFF.